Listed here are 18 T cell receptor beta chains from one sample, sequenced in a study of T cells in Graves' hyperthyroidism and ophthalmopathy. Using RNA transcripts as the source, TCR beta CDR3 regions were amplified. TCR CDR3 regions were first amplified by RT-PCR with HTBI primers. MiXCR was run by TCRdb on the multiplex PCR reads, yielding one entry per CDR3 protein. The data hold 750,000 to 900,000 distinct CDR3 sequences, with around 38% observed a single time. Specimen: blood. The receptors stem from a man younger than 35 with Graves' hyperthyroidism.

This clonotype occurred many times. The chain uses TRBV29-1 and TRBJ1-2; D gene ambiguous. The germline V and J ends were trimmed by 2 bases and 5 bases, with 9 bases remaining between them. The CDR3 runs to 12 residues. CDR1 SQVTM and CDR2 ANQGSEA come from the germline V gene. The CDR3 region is CSVESGDYGYTF. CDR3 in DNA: TGCAGCGTTGAATCTGGGGATTATGGCTACACCTTC.

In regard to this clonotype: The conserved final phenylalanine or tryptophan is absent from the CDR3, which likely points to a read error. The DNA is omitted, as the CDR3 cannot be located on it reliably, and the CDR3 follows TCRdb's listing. CDR3 in amino acids: CATSTPRT. The chain joins TRBV15 to TRBJ2-7; the table gives TRBD1 as D, unverified against the DNA. The CDR3 is 8 amino acids in total, end residues counted. The germline gives CDR1 LNHNV, CDR2 YYDKDF (reference sequence).

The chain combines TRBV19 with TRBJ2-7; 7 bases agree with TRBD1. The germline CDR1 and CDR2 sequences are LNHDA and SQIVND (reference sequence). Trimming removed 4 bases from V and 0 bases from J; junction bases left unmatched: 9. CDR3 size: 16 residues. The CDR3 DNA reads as TGTGCCAGTAGTACGATGGACAGGTCGAGCTCCTACGAGCAGTACTTC. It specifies CASSTMDRSSSYEQYF.

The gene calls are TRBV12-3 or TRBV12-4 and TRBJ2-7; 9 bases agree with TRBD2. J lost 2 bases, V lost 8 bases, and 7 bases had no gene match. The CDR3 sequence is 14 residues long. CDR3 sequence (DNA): TGTGCCAGCCGTCTTAGCGGGAGTCCCTACGAGCAGTACTTC. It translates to CASRLSGSPYEQYF.

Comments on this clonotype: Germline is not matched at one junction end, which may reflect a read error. This CDR3 is CASSPDGNTGEPFF. DNA for the CDR3: TGTGCCAGCAGCCCGGACGGGAACACCGGGGAGCCGTTTTTT. The chain combines TRBV7-9 with TRBJ2-2; a weak D match, TRBD2 (5 bases). Germline assignment: CDR1 SEHNR and CDR2 FQNEAQ (reference sequence). The CDR3 is 14 residues long.

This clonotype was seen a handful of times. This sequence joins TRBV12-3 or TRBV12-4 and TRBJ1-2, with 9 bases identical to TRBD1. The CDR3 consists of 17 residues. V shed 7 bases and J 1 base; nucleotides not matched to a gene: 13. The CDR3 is CASTNSGTGSINYGYTF. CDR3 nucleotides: TGTGCCAGCACGAACTCCGGGACAGGGTCTATTAACTATGGCTACACCTTC.

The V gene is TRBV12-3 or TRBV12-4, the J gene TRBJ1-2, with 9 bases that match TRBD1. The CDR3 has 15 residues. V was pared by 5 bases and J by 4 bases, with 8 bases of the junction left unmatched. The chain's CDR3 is CASSHRDRDLYGYTF. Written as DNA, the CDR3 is TGTGCCAGCAGTCACCGGGACAGGGATCTCTATGGCTACACCTTC.

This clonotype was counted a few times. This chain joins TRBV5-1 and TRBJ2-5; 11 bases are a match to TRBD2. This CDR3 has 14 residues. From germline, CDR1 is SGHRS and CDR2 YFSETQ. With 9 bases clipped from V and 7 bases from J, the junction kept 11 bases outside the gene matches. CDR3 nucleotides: TGCGCCACCTACCCGGGGACTAGCGGTACGACCCAGTACTTC. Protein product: CATYPGTSGTTQYF.

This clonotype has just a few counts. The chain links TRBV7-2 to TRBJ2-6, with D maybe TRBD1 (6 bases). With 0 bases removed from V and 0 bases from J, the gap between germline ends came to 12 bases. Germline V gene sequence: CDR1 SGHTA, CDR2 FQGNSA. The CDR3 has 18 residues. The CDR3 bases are TGTGCCAGCAGCTTAGCTGTACAGGGTAGCTCTGGGGCCAACGTCCTGACTTTC. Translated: CASSLAVQGSSGANVLTF.

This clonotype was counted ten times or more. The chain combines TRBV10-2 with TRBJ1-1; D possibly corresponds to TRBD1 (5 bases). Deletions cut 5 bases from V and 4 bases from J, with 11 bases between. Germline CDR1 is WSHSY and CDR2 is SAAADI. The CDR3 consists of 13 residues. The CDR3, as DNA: TGCGCCAGCAGTACGGGGGATCGCACTGAAGCTTTCTTT. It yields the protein CASSTGDRTEAFF.

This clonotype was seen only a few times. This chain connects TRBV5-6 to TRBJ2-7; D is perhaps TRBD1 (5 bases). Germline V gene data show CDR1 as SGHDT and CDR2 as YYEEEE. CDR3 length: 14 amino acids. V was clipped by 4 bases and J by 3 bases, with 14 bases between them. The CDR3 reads CASSPGHGDYEQYF. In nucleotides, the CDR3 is TGTGCCAGCAGCCCTGGACATGGGGACTACGAGCAGTACTTC.

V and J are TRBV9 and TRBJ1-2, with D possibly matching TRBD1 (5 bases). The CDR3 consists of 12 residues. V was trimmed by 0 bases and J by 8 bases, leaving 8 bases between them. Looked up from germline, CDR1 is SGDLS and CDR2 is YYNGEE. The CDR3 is CASSVDRDGYTF. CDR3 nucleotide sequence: TGTGCCAGCAGCGTAGATAGGGACGGCTACACCTTC.

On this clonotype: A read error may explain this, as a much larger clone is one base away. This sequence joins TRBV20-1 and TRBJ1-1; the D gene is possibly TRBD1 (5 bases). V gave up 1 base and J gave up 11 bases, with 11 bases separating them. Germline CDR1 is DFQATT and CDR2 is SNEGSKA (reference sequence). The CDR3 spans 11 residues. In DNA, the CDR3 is TGCAGTGCTAGAGCGGACGGGGGGGCTTTCTTT. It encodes CSARADGGAFF.

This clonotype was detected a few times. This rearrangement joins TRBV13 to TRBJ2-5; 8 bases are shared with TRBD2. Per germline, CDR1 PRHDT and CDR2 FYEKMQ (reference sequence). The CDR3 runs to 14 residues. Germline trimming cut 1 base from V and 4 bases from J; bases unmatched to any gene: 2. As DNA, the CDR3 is TGTGCCAGCAGCTTAGTCCGGGAGGGAGAGACCCAGTACTTC. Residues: CASSLVREGETQYF.

The CDR3 DNA follows: TGTGCCAGCAGCCTCCGGGCCGCGGGACTGACTAATCAGCCCCAGCATTTT. As protein: CASSLRAAGLTNQPQHF. The rearrangement joins TRBV7-2 to TRBJ1-5; weak D call: TRBD1 (5 bases). V lost 5 bases to trimming and J lost 4 bases, with 21 bases between them. The germline gives CDR1 SGHTA, CDR2 FQGNSA. This CDR3 is 17 amino acids long.

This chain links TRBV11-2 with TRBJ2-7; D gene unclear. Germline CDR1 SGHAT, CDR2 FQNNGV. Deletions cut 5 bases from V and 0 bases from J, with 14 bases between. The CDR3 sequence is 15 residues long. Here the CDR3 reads CASSRSETASYEQYF. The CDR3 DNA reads TGTGCCAGCAGCCGAAGCGAGACTGCCTCCTACGAGCAGTACTTC.

DNA for the CDR3: TGTGCCAGCAGTGTGGGACAGAATTCACCCCTCCACTTT. This encodes CASSVGQNSPLHF. J is TRBJ1-6 and V is TRBV2, with 7 bases lining up with TRBD1. The CDR3 consists of 13 residues. V shed 4 bases and J 7 bases; nucleotides not matched to a gene: 1. Germline loops: CDR1 SNHLY, CDR2 FYNNEI.

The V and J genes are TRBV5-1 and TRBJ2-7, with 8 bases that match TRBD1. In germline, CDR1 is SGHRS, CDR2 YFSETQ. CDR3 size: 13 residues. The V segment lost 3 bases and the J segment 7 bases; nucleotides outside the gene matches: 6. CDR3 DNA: TGCGCCAGCAGCTCGGGACAGGCGGGAGAGCAGTACTTC. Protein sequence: CASSSGQAGEQYF.